Listed below are T cell receptor beta chains from one sample, sequenced in a study of response to subunit inactivated influenza vaccine. TCRdb itself ran the RT-PCR reads through MiXCR, one entry per CDR3 protein. The data contain approximately 490,000 distinct CDR3 sequences, approximately 6.9% of them singletons. This material consisted of PBMCs from blood, taken around 2 years after vaccination. These TCRs come from a man between 50 and 69 years old who received an inactivated influenza vaccine. CDR3s include the opening cysteine and the closing phenylalanine or tryptophan. D genes are given only for firm matches. Size is stated for part of the rows, as once, few or many counts, or as a class when the clone is expanded.

clone_size	d_call	v_call	j_call	cdr3_nt	cdr3_aa
few	TRBD1	TRBV20-1	TRBJ2-3	TGCAGTGCAAAACCCACCCCTACAGGGGTAGCAGATACGCAGTATTTT	CSAKPTPTGVADTQYF
.	.	TRBV7-2	TRBJ2-7	TGTGCCAGCAGCTTACGCTGGGGCGGCGAGCAGTACTTC	CASSLRWGGEQYF
few	.	TRBV28	TRBJ1-6	TGTGCCAGCAGTTCCTATCAGGGGAGGCATTCACCCCTCCACTTT	CASSSYQGRHSPLHF
.	TRBD1	TRBV3-1	TRBJ2-5	TGTGCCAGCAGCCAAACAACAGGGGCGGGTGGGGAGACCCAGTACTTC	CASSQTTGAGGETQYF
many	TRBD1	TRBV5-1	TRBJ2-2	TGCGCCAGCAGACTCCACCCGGACAGGGCCGGCGGGGAGCTGTTTTTT	CASRLHPDRAGGELFF
.	TRBD1	TRBV15	TRBJ2-2	TGTGCCACCAGCAGAGGCGGGACAGGGACGGTCGGGGAGCTGTTTTTT	CATSRGGTGTVGELFF
many	TRBD2	TRBV3-1	TRBJ2-3	TGTGCCAGCAGCCAAATTTTAGCGGGAGGCACAGATACGCAGTATTTT	CASSQILAGGTDTQYF
few	TRBD1	TRBV20-1	TRBJ2-1	TGCAGTGCTAGGCTGGGAGCGGGACAGGGGGGCTACAATGAGCAGTTCTTC	CSARLGAGQGGYNEQFF
many	.	TRBV2	TRBJ2-1	TGTGCCAGCAGTACCGGGACGCAGACCTACAATGAGCAGTTCTTC	CASSTGTQTYNEQFF
few	.	TRBV29-1	TRBJ2-7	TGCAGCGTCGTCCGGCTAAGCGAGCAGTACTTC	CSVVRLSEQYF
few	.	TRBV4-3	TRBJ1-6	TGCGCCAGCAGCCAAAGTATGTTGGGGCGCAGTTCACCCCTCCACTTT	CASSQSMLGRSSPLHF
many	.	TRBV7-2	TRBJ2-3	TGTGCCAGCAGCCCTGGGGACCCCGTGGATACGCAGTATTTT	CASSPGDPVDTQYF
few	TRBD1	TRBV7-8	TRBJ2-2	TGTGCCAGCAGCTTAGCGGGGACAGGGGTTCCCGGGGAGCTGTTTTTT	CASSLAGTGVPGELFF
few	.	TRBV20-1	TRBJ2-3	TGCAGTGCTAGAGCTGGCGGGGCTACCACAGATACGCAGTATTTT	CSARAGGATTDTQYF
few	TRBD1	TRBV10-3	TRBJ2-1	TGTGCCATCGTGGACAGGGGAGAGCAGTTCTTC	CAIVDRGEQFF
few	.	TRBV20-1	TRBJ1-5	TGCAGTGCTGCAGAACCGACAGGTTTCAATCAGCCCCAGCATTTT	CSAAEPTGFNQPQHF
many	TRBD2	TRBV4-2	TRBJ2-2	TGTGCCAGCAGCCAAGAGGGAATGATTGGACTAGCGGGAGTCACCGGGGAGCTGTTTTTT	CASSQEGMIGLAGVTGELFF
.	.	TRBV2	TRBJ2-5	TGTGCCAGCAGGGCCGGGGTCAAAGAGACCCAGTACTTC	CASRAGVKETQYF
few	.	TRBV6-1	TRBJ1-1	TGTGCCAGCTCAACCCTCGGAGCAGGCTATGAAGCTTTCTTT	CASSTLGAGYEAFF
.	TRBD2	TRBV29-1	TRBJ2-1	TGCAGCGTTGAAGGTCAACTAGCGGGAGGGATGTCCTACAATGAGCAGTTCTTC	CSVEGQLAGGMSYNEQFF
many	.	TRBV6-2/TRBV6-3	TRBJ2-1	TGTGCCAGCAGCGTTGGTCCGTACAATGAGCAGTTCTTC	CASSVGPYNEQFF
few	.	TRBV5-8	TRBJ1-1	TGTGCCACCTACAGGCTCCAGAACACTGAAGCTTTCTTT	CATYRLQNTEAFF
few	.	TRBV4-1	TRBJ2-3	TGCGCCAGCAGCCAGTTCCGCGTCGGTTCCGTTGTGACAGATACGCAGTATTTT	CASSQFRVGSVVTDTQYF
.	.	TRBV7-9	TRBJ1-4	TGTGCCAGCAGCTACCGGATTTATGAAAAACTGTTTTTT	CASSYRIYEKLFF
few	TRBD1	TRBV20-1	TRBJ1-1	TGCAGTGCTAGAGAGTGGGACAGAATGAACACTGAAGCTTTCTTT	CSAREWDRMNTEAFF
many	TRBD1	TRBV5-1	TRBJ1-4	TGCGCCAGCAGCCGTGGGACAGGGGGATTGAGAAAACTGTTTTTT	CASSRGTGGLRKLFF
.	TRBD1	TRBV20-1	TRBJ1-3	TGCAGTGCTAGGGGGGGTGGACAGGCGTACTCTGGAAACACCATATATTTT	CSARGGGQAYSGNTIYF
.	.	TRBV10-3	TRBJ2-3	TGTGCCATCGGGGCAGAAACAGATACGCAGTATTTT	CAIGAETDTQYF
many	.	TRBV20-1	TRBJ2-7	TGCAGTGCCCCATTTGTTTGGGCTTCGGGATACGAGCAGTACTTC	CSAPFVWASGYEQYF
.	.	TRBV5-6	TRBJ1-2	TGTGCCAGCAGCTTGGCCCAGGTCAACTATGGCTACACCTTC	CASSLAQVNYGYTF
.	.	TRBV6-1	TRBJ1-2	TGTGCCAGCAGTGAAAGGGTTCCCTATGGCTACACCTTC	CASSERVPYGYTF
.	.	TRBV27	TRBJ2-2	TGTGCCAGCAGTTGGCAGGGCCCCGGCGGGGAGCTGTTTTTT	CASSWQGPGGELFF
many	.	TRBV12-3/TRBV12-4	TRBJ2-1	TGTGCCAGCAGCCTCCCGCCTAACAATGAGCAGTTCTTC	CASSLPPNNEQFF
few	.	TRBV4-1	TRBJ2-7	TGCGCCAGCAGCCAAGATCCTACAAGCTACGAGCAGTACTTC	CASSQDPTSYEQYF
many	.	TRBV9	TRBJ1-6	TGTGCCAGCAGCGAGGACAGCGGATATAATTCACCCCTCCACTTT	CASSEDSGYNSPLHF
few	.	TRBV9	TRBJ2-3	TGTGCCAGCGGCCGTGCCGTTACAGATACGCAGTATTTT	CASGRAVTDTQYF
few	.	TRBV4-1	TRBJ2-5	TGCGCCAGCAGCCAAGCTGGACAGAGAGAGACCCAGTACTTC	CASSQAGQRETQYF
.	TRBD1	TRBV12-3/TRBV12-4	TRBJ1-4	TGTGCCAGCAGTCCCGACAGGGGGCGGGGTGAAAAACTGTTTTTT	CASSPDRGRGEKLFF
many	.	TRBV12-3/TRBV12-4	TRBJ2-5	TGTGCCAGCAGTTCAGGAGAGGGGGAGACCCAGTACTTC	CASSSGEGETQYF